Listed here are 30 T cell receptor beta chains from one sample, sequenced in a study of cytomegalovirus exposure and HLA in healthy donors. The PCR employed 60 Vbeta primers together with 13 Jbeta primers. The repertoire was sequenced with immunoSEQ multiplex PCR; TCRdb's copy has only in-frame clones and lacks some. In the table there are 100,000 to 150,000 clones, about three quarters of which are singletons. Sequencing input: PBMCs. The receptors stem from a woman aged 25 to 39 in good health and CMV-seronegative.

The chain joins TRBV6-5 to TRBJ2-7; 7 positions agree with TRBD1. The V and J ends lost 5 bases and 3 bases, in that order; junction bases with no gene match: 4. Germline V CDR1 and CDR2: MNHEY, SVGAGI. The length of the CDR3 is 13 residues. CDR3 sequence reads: CASSARQGYEQYF. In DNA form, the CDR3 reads TGTGCCAGCAGTGCGCGACAGGGCTACGAGCAGTACTTC.

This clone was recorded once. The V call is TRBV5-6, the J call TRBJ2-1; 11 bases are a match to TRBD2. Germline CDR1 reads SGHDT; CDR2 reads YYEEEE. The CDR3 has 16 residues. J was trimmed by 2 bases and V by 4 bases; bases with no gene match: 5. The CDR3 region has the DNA TGTGCCAGCAGCCCGCCGGGACTAGCGGCCTACAATGAGCAGTTCTTC. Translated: CASSPPGLAAYNEQFF.

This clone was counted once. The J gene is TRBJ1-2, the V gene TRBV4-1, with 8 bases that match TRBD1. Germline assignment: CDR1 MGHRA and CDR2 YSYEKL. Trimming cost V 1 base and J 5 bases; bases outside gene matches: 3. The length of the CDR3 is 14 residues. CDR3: CASSQGQGTYGYTF. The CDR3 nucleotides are TGCGCCAGCAGCCAAGGACAGGGGACGTATGGCTACACCTTC.

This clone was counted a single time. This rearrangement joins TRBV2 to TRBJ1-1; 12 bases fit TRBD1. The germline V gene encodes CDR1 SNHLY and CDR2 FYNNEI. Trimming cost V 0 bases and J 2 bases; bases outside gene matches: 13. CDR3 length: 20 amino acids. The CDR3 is CASSEAVPRDRGQVNTEAFF. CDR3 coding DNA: TGTGCCAGCAGTGAAGCGGTCCCCCGGGACAGGGGGCAGGTCAACACTGAAGCTTTCTTT.

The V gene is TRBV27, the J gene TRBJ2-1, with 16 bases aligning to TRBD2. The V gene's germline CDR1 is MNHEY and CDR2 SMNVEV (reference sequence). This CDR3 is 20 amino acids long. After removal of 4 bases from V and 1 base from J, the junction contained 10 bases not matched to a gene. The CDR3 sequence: CASSYFGTSGGAVSYNEQFF. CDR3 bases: TGTGCCAGCAGTTACTTCGGGACTAGCGGGGGGGCCGTATCCTACAATGAGCAGTTCTTC.

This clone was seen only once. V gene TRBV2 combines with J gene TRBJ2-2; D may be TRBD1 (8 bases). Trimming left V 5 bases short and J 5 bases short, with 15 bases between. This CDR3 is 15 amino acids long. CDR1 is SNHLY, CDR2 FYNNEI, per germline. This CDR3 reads CASSQDREGTGELFF. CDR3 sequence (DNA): TGTGCCAGCAGTCAGGACAGGGAGGGAACCGGGGAGCTGTTTTTT.

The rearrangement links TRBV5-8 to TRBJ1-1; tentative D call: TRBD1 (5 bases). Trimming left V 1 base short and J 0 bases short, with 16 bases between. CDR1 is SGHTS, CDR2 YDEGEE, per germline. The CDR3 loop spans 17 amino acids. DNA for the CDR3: TGTGCCAGCAGCTTGTTGTACAGGTCCACCATGAACACTGAAGCTTTCTTT. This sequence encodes CASSLLYRSTMNTEAFF.

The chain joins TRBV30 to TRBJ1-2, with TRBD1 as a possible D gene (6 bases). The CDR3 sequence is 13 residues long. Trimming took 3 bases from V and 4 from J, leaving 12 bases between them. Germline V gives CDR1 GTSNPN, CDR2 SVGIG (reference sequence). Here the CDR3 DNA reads TGTGCCTGGAGGAGCGGGGGGGCCTATGGCTACACCTTC. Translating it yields CAWRSGGAYGYTF.

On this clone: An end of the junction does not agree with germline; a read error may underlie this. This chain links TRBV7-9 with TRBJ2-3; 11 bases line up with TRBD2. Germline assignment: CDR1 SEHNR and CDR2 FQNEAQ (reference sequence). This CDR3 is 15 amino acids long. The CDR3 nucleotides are TGTTCCAGCAGCGTGTCTAGCGGGAGGTCAGATACGCAGTATTTT. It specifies CSSSVSSGRSDTQYF.

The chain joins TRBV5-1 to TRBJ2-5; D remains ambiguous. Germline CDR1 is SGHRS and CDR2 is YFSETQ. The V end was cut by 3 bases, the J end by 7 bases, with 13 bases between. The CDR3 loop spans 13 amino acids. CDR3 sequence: CASSYTISGTQYF. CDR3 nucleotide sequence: TGCGCCAGCAGCTATACTATCTCCGGGACCCAGTACTTC.

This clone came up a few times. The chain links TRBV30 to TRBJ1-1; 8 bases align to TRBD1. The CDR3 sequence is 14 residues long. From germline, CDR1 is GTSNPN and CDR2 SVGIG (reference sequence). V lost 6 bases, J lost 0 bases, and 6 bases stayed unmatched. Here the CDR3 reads CACDRGSLNTEAFF. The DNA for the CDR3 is TGTGCCTGTGACAGGGGTAGTTTGAACACTGAAGCTTTCTTT.

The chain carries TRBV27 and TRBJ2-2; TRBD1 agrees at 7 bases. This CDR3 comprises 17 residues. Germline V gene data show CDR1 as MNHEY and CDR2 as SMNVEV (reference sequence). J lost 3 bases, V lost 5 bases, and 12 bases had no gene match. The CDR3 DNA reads TGTGCCAGCAGTCATCCTACCCGACAGGGTTACACCGGGGAGCTGTTTTTT. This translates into CASSHPTRQGYTGELFF.

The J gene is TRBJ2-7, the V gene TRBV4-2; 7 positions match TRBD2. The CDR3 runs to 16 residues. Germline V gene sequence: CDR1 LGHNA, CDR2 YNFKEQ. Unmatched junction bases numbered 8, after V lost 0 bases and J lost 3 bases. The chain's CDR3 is CASSQEGWGGNYEQYF. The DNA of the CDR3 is TGTGCCAGCAGCCAAGAGGGCTGGGGGGGGAACTACGAGCAGTACTTC.

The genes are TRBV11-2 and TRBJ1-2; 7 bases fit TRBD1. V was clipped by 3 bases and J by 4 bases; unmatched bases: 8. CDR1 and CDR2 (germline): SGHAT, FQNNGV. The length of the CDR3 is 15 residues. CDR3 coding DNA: TGTGCCAGCAGCTTCCTGGGACAGATTACCTATGGCTACACCTTC. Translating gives CASSFLGQITYGYTF. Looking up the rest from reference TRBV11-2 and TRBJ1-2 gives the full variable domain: EAGVAQSPRYKIIEKRQSVAFWCNPISGHATLYWYQQILGQGPKLLIQFQNNGVVDDSQLPKDRFSAERLKGVDSTLKIQPAKLEDSAVYLCASSFLGQITYGYTFGSGTRLTVV.

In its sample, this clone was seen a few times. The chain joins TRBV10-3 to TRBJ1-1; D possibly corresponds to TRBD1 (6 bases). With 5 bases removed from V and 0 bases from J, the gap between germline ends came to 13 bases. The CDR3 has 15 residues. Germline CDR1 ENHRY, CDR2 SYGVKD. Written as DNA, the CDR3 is TGTGCCATCAGTCCCGGGACAAATATGAACACTGAAGCTTTCTTT. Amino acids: CAISPGTNMNTEAFF.

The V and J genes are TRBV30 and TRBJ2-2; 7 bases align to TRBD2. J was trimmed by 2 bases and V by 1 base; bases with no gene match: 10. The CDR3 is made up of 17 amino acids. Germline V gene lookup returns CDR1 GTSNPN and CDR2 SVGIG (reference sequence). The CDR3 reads CAWSALRSGANTGELFF. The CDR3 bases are TGTGCCTGGAGTGCCCTGCGGAGCGGGGCTAACACCGGGGAGCTGTTTTTT.

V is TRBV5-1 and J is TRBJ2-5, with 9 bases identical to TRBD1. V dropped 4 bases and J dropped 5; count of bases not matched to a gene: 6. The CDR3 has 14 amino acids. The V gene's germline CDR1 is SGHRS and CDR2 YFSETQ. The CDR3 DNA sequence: TGCGCCAGCAGCGGCCGGGACAGGGACGAGACCCAGTACTTC. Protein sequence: CASSGRDRDETQYF.

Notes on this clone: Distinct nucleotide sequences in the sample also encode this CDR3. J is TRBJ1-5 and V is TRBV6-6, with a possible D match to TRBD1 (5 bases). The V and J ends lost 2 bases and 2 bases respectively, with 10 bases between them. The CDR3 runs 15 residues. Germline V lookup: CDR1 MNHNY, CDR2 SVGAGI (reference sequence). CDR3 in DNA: TGTGCCAGCAGTTACGGCCAGGGTGGCAATCAGCCCCAGCATTTT. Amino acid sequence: CASSYGQGGNQPQHF.

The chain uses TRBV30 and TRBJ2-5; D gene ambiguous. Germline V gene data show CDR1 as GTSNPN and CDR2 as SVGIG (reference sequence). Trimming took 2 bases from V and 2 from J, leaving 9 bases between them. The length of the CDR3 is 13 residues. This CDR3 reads CAWSWAEQETQYF. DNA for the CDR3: TGTGCCTGGAGTTGGGCAGAACAAGAGACCCAGTACTTC.

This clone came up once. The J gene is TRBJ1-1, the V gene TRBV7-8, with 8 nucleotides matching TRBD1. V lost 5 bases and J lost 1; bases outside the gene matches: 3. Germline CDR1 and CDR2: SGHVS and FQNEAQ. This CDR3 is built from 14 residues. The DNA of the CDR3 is TGTGCCAGCAGCGGCGGACAGGGGAACACTGAAGCTTTCTTT. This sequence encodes CASSGGQGNTEAFF.

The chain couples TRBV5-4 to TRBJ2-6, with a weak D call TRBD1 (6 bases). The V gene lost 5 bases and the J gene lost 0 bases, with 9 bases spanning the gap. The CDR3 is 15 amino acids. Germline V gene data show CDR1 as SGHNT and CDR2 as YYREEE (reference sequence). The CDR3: CASSETGSGANVLTF. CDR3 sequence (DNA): TGTGCCAGCAGTGAGACAGGCTCTGGGGCCAACGTCCTGACTTTC.

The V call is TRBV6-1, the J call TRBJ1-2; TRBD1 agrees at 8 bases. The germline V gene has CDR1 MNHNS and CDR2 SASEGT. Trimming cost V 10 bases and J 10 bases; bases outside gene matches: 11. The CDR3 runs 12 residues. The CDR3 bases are TGTGCCATTTCCCGGGACAGGCCCTTCTACACCTTC. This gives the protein CAISRDRPFYTF.

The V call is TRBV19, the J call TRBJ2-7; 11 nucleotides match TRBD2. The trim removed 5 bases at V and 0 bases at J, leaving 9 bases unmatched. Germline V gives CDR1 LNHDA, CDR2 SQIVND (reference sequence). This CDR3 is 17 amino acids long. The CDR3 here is CASSLRGTSGDSYEQYF. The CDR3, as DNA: TGTGCCAGTAGTCTTAGAGGGACTAGCGGAGACTCCTACGAGCAGTACTTC.

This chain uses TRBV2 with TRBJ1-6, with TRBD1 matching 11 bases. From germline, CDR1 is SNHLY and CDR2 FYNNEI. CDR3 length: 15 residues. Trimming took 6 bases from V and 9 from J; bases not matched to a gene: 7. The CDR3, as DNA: TGTGCCAGCAGCCTCCGGACAGGGGGCAGTTCACCCCTCCACTTT. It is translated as CASSLRTGGSSPLHF.

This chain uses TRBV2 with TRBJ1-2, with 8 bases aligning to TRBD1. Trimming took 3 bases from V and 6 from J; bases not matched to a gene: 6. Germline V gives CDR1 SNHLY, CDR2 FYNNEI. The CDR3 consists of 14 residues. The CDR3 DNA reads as TGTGCCAGCAGTGATCGATTGGACAGGGATGGCTACACCTTC. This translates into CASSDRLDRDGYTF.

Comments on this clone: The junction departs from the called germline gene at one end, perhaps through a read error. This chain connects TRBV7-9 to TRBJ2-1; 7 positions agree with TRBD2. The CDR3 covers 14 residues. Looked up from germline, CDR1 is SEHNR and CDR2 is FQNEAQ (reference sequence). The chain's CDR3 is CSSSSGLVDNEQFF. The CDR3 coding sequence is TGTTCCAGCAGCTCAGGACTAGTTGACAATGAGCAGTTCTTC.

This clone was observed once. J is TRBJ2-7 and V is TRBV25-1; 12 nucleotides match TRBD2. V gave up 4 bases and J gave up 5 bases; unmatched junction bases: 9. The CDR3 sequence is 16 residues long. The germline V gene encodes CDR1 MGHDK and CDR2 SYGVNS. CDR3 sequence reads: CASSGTSGIGFDEQYF. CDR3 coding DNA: TGTGCCAGCAGTGGGACTAGCGGGATAGGGTTCGACGAGCAGTACTTC.

DNA for the CDR3: TGTGCCTGGAGTGTACTTAGTCTAAACTTCTTT. The encoded protein is CAWSVLSLNFF. The chain uses TRBV30 and TRBJ1-1; D gene uncertain. The CDR3 has 11 amino acids. In germline, CDR1 is GTSNPN, CDR2 SVGIG (reference sequence). V lost 0 bases, J lost 14 bases, and 13 bases lay in between.

CDR3 loop: CAYGGRRGGFGGELFF. The CDR3 region has the DNA TGTGCCTACGGGGGGAGGCGGGGGGGATTCGGCGGGGAGCTGTTTTTT. This rearrangement joins TRBV30 to TRBJ2-2; 9 bases line up with TRBD2. Germline trimming cut 7 bases from V and 7 bases from J; bases unmatched to any gene: 16. This CDR3 region has 16 residues. Germline V gene data show CDR1 as GTSNPN and CDR2 as SVGIG (reference sequence).

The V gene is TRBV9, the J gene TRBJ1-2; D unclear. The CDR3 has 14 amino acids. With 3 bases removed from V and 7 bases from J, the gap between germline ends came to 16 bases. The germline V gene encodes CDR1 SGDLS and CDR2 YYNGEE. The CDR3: CASSAPLAGVGYTF. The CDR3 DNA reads TGTGCCAGCAGCGCCCCCCTTGCCGGTGTTGGCTACACCTTC.